This TCR beta chain was recovered during a study of blood T cell repertoires in COVID-19. Study context: T cells, B-cell-depleted T cells, or PBMCs supplied cDNA or gDNA.

Method: immunoSEQ multiplex PCR; TCRdb's copy keeps in-frame clones and lacks some. The sample holds 250,000 to 300,000 clones, about 86% seen once. CDR1 is MGHRA and CDR2 is YSYEKL in the germline V gene. The CDR3 sequence is 16 residues long. Trimming took off 2 bases at V and 4 bases at J, with 17 bases between the two ends. Sequenced: peripheral blood. The sequence was collected from a woman aged 60-75 years with active or convalescent COVID-19. The V call is TRBV4-1, the J call TRBJ1-2, with D unresolved. The CDR3 loop reads CASSQSGVAPPYGYTF. The CDR3 nucleotides read TGCGCCAGCAGCCAATCCGGGGTTGCACCACCCTATGGCTACACCTTC.